This T cell receptor beta chain was observed in a study of T cells after yellow fever vaccination. Study results and caveats: Abundant bulk-population clonotypes could contaminate the FACS-sorted repertoires. Clonotypes appearing in both CD4 and CD8 compartments existed, and their share was small.

Synthesis of TCR cDNA relied on 5'RACE template switching, which attached a universal primer site and UMIs. A single record per CDR3 protein comes from TCRdb applying MiXCR to the 5' RACE reads. The table shows fewer than 400,000 distinct CDR3 sequences, with around 6.4% occurring only once. This clonotype was counted between two and nine times. Its antigen is not known. Germline and junction disagree at one end, which may indicate a read error. The CDR3 spans 17 residues. Looked up from germline, CDR1 is SGHRS and CDR2 is YFSETQ. The sequencing here drew on PBMCs, taken 5 days after the yellow fever booster vaccination. The receptor's source is a man between 25 and 39 years old who received the YFV17D yellow fever vaccine. The chain combines TRBV5-1 with TRBJ2-3; possibly TRBD1 or TRBD2 for D (5 bases each). CDR3 protein: CASTLGDLFTFTDTQYF. CDR3 DNA sequence: TGCGCCAGCACCTTGGGGGACCTCTTTACCTTCACAGATACGCAGTATTTT. The variable domain in full, completed from reference TRBV5-1 and TRBJ2-3, reads KAGVTQTPRYLIKTRGQQVTLSCSPISGHRSVSWYQQTPGQGLQFLFEYFSETQRNKGNFPGRFSGRQFSNSRSEMNVSTLELGDSALYLCASTLGDLFTFTDTQYFGPGTRLTVL.